This T cell receptor (beta chain) originates from a study of blood T cell repertoires in COVID-19. Study-wide background: The origin of the acute and convalescent COVID-19 samples was the United States, Italy and Spain. Sources were T cells, B-cell-depleted T cells, or PBMCs; the material itself was cDNA or gDNA.

Original processing notes: Amplification of reference gene primers was used by the study to estimate nucleated cell counts. Some clones are missing from TCRdb's copy, which holds only in-frame ones; the method was immunoSEQ multiplex PCR. The DNA gave D and trimming, while V, J and clone size come from that table. The repertoire includes 150,000 or so clones, around nine tenths of them detected once, and over 4.5% sits in the top ten. Germline lookup yields CDR1 SGHKS and CDR2 YYEKEE (reference sequence). The CDR3 sequence is 13 residues long. V was cut by 0 bases and J by 4 bases, with 6 bases left in between.

Input material: peripheral blood. The source is a human donor in a cohort sampled during active COVID-19. The V call is TRBV5-5, the J call TRBJ2-3; the D gene is possibly TRBD2 (6 bases). CDR3: CASSLGDSDTQYF. CDR3 DNA sequence: TGTGCCAGCAGCTTGGGGGACTCAGATACGCAGTATTTT.